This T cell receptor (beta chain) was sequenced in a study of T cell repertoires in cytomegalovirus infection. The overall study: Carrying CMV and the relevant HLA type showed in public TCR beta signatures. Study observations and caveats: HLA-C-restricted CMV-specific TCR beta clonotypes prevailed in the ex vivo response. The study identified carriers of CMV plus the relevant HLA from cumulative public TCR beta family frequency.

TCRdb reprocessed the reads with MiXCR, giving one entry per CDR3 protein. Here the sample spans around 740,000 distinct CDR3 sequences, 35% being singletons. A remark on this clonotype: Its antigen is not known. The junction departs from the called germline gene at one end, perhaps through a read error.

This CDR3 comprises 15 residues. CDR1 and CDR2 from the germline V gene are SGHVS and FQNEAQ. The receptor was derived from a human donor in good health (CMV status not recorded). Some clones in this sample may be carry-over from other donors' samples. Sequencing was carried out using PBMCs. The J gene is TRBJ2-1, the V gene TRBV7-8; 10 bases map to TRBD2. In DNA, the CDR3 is TGTGCCAGCAGCGTAGCTAGCGGGAGCGGCAATGAGCAGTTCTTC. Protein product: CASSVASGSGNEQFF. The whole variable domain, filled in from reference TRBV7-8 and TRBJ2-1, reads GAGVSQSPRYKVAKRGQDVALRCDPISGHVSLFWYQQALGQGPEFLTYFQNEAQLDKSGLPSDRFFAERPEGSVSTLKIQRTQQEDSAVYLCASSVASGSGNEQFFGPGTRLTVL.